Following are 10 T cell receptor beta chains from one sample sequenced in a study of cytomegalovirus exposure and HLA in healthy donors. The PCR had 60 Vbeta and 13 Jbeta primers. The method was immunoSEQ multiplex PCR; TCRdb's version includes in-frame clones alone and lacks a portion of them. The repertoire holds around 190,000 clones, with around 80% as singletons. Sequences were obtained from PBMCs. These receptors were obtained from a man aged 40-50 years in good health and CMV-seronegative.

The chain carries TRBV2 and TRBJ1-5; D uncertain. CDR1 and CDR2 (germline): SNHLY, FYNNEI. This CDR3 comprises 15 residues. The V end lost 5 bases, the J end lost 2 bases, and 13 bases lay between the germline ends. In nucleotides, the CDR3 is TGTGCCAGCAGTCCCACCGGGGTAGGCAATCAGCCCCAGCATTTT. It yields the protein CASSPTGVGNQPQHF.

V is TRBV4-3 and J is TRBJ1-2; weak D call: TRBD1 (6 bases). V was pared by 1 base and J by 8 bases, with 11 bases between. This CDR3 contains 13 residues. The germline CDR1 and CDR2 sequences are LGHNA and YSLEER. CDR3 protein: CASSQGVQGGYTF. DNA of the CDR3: TGCGCCAGCAGCCAAGGGGTTCAGGGGGGCTACACCTTC.

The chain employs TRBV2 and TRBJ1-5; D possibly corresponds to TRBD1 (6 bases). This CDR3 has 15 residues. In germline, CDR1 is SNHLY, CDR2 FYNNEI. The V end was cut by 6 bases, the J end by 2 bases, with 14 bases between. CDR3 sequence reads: CASSKEQGGNQPQHF. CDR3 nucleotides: TGTGCCAGCAGCAAGGAACAGGGCGGCAATCAGCCCCAGCATTTT.

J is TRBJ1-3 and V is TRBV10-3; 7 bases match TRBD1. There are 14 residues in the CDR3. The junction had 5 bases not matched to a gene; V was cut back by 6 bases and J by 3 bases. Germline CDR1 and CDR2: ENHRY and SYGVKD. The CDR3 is CAIRETGSGNTIYF. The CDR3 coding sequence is TGTGCCATCAGGGAGACAGGGAGTGGAAACACCATATATTTT.

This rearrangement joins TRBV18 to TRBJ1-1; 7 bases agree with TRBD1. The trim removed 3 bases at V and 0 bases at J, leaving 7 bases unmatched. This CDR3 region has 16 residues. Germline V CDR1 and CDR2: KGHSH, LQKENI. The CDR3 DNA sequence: TGTGCCAGCTCACCCTGGACAGGCCCTTTGAACACTGAAGCTTTCTTT. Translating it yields CASSPWTGPLNTEAFF.

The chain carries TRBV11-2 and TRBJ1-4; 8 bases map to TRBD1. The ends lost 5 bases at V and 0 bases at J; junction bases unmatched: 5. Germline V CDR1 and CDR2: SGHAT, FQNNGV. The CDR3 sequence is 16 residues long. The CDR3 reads CASSAQGGTTNEKLFF. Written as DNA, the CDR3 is TGTGCCAGCAGCGCACAGGGGGGGACAACTAATGAAAAACTGTTTTTT. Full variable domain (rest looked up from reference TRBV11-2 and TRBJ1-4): EAGVAQSPRYKIIEKRQSVAFWCNPISGHATLYWYQQILGQGPKLLIQFQNNGVVDDSQLPKDRFSAERLKGVDSTLKIQPAKLEDSAVYLCASSAQGGTTNEKLFFGSGTQLSVL.

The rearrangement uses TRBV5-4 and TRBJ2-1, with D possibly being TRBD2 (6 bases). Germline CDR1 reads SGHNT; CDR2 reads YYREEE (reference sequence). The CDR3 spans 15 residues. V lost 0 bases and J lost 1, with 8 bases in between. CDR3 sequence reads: CASSLAGTSYNEQFF. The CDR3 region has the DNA TGTGCCAGCAGCTTGGCCGGGACTTCCTACAATGAGCAGTTCTTC.

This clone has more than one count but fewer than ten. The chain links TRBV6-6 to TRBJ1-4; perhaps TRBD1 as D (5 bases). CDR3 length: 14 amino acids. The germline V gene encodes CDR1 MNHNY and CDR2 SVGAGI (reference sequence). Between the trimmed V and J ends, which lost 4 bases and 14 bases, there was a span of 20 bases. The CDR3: CASSSDSSAWVLFF. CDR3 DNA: TGTGCCAGCAGTTCCGACAGCTCAGCTTGGGTTCTGTTTTTT.

CDR3 in DNA: TGCAGCGTGACCGGGACAACGGGGGAGCAGTACTTC. It translates to CSVTGTTGEQYF. J is TRBJ2-7 and V is TRBV29-1, with TRBD1 as a possible D gene (6 bases). Germline CDR1 reads SQVTM; CDR2 reads ANQGSEA. V lost 6 bases, J lost 7 bases, and 16 bases lay in between. This CDR3 is built from 12 residues.

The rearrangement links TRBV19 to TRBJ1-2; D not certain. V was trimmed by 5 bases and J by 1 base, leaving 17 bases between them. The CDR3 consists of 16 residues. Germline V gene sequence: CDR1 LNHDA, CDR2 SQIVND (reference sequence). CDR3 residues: CASSSIENRGNYGYTF. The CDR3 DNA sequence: TGTGCCAGTAGTTCAATTGAAAACCGGGGTAACTATGGCTACACCTTC.